The 24 T cell receptor beta chains below were found in one sample sequenced in a study of T cells in Graves' hyperthyroidism and ophthalmopathy. The source material, RNA transcripts, was used to amplify TCR beta CDR3 regions. Initially, a first-round RT-PCR of the TCR CDR3 employed the HTBI primer set. MiXCR, run by TCRdb on the multiplex PCR reads, gives a single entry per CDR3 protein. Of around 600,000 distinct CDR3 sequences listed, approximately 15% are singletons. Sample: blood. The receptor set was obtained from a woman in her twenties or thirties with Graves' hyperthyroidism.

The sample holds many counts of this clonotype. This chain uses TRBV6-6 with TRBJ2-2; 8 bases line up with TRBD2. V was pared by 2 bases and J by 3 bases, with 8 bases of the junction left unmatched. CDR1 and CDR2 (germline): MNHNY, SVGAGI (reference sequence). This CDR3 is 17 amino acids long. The CDR3 protein is CASSYGLAGTDTGELFF. The CDR3 coding sequence is TGTGCCAGCAGTTACGGTTTAGCGGGGACGGACACCGGGGAGCTGTTTTTT.

The chain combines TRBV2 with TRBJ2-1, with 10 bases lining up with TRBD2. This CDR3 is 16 amino acids long. CDR1 SNHLY and CDR2 FYNNEI come from the germline V gene. The J segment lost 8 bases and the V segment lost 9 bases, leaving 16 bases of the junction unmatched. CDR3: CASLGGLAGVGDEQFF. In DNA form, the CDR3 reads TGTGCCAGTCTGGGAGGTCTAGCGGGAGTGGGGGATGAGCAGTTCTTC.

The chain employs TRBV12-3 or TRBV12-4 and TRBJ1-5; D remains ambiguous. With 4 bases removed from V and 7 bases from J, the gap between germline ends came to 11 bases. This CDR3 spans 13 amino acids. The CDR3 here is CASSWQEGQPQHF. The CDR3 region has the DNA TGTGCCAGCAGTTGGCAGGAAGGCCAGCCCCAGCATTTT.

V and J are TRBV6-5 and TRBJ1-1; a possible D gene is TRBD1 (5 bases). The germline V and J ends were trimmed by 0 bases and 0 bases, with 11 bases remaining between them. The CDR3 length is 16 residues. From germline, CDR1 is MNHEY and CDR2 SVGAGI. The CDR3 nucleotides are TGTGCCAGCAGTTACTCCAGCGGACACTTGAACACTGAAGCTTTCTTT. Translation: CASSYSSGHLNTEAFF.

CDR3: CASSLNDNSPLHF. In DNA, the CDR3 is TGTGCCAGCAGCTTAAATGATAATTCACCCCTCCACTTT. The V and J genes are TRBV7-3 and TRBJ1-6; D is unresolved. Germline assignment: CDR1 SGHTA and CDR2 FQGTGA. The CDR3 has 13 amino acids. V dropped 1 base and J dropped 5 bases, with 3 bases sitting between them.

The V and J genes are TRBV6-1 and TRBJ1-1, with D unresolved. The CDR3 totals 12 residues. Germline lookup yields CDR1 MNHNS and CDR2 SASEGT. Trimming pared 7 bases from V and 5 bases from J, leaving 11 bases between. This CDR3 reads CASISLGTEAFF. The CDR3 DNA follows: TGTGCCAGCATAAGCCTGGGGACTGAAGCTTTCTTT.

Many counts were recorded for this clonotype. This CDR3 is CSASGQGAEFNVLTF. CDR3 nucleotides: TGCAGTGCTAGCGGACAGGGGGCTGAATTCAACGTCCTGACTTTC. This chain joins TRBV20-1 and TRBJ2-6; the match to TRBD1 covers 11 bases. J lost 9 bases, V lost 3 bases, and 7 bases had no gene match. Germline-derived CDR1 and CDR2 are DFQATT and SNEGSKA (reference sequence). This CDR3 spans 15 amino acids.

At least ten counts were recorded for this clonotype. This chain connects TRBV7-9 to TRBJ1-2, with a possible D match to TRBD1 (6 bases). Trimming removed 5 bases at V and 3 bases at J, with 19 bases between. CDR1 SEHNR and CDR2 FQNEAQ come from the germline V gene (reference sequence). The CDR3 totals 16 residues. The CDR3 bases are TGTGCCAGCAGCCAACGACAGGCCGCGAGGGACTATGGCTACACCTTC. It codes for CASSQRQAARDYGYTF.

This clonotype showed up many times. The V gene is TRBV6-1, the J gene TRBJ2-7; a possible D gene is TRBD1 (6 bases). The CDR3 has 13 residues. V lost 4 bases to trimming and J lost 3 bases, with 10 bases between them. In germline, CDR1 is MNHNS, CDR2 SASEGT. CDR3 DNA: TGTGCCAGCAGTGTGAACAGGGACTACGAGCAGTACTTC. Encoded protein: CASSVNRDYEQYF.

About this clonotype: A much bigger clone sits one base away, suggesting this may be a read error. In nucleotides, the CDR3 is TGCAGTGCCTTGATAGGGGAGAGGTACACCTTC. Amino acids: CSALIGERYTF. The rearrangement joins TRBV20-1 to TRBJ1-2; weak D call: TRBD1 (5 bases). Germline values: CDR1 DFQATT, CDR2 SNEGSKA (reference sequence). V was cut by 6 bases and J by 11 bases, with 16 bases left in between. The CDR3 covers 11 residues.

The CDR3 sequence: CASKSWTGRGTEAFF. CDR3 nucleotide sequence: TGCGCCAGCAAGTCGTGGACAGGGCGGGGCACTGAAGCTTTCTTT. This sequence joins TRBV5-1 and TRBJ1-1; 8 nucleotides line up with TRBD1. Germline V gene sequence: CDR1 SGHRS, CDR2 YFSETQ. There are 15 residues in the CDR3. J gave up 4 bases and V 6 bases, and 11 bases lay outside the gene matches.

This clonotype was detected ten times or more. This chain links TRBV11-2 with TRBJ1-4, with D unclear. With 3 bases removed from V and 6 bases from J, the gap between germline ends came to 14 bases. The CDR3 extends over 15 amino acids. CDR1 and CDR2 (germline): SGHAT, FQNNGV. CDR3 sequence reads: CASSLVVGGDEKLFF. In DNA form, the CDR3 reads TGTGCCAGCAGCTTGGTGGTCGGAGGAGATGAAAAACTGTTTTTT.

As regards this clonotype: One end of the junction varies from germline; a read error may be responsible. The chain carries TRBV11-2 and TRBJ2-1, with 12 bases lining up with TRBD2. The CDR3 runs 13 residues. Per germline, CDR1 SGHAT and CDR2 FQNNGV. CDR3 residues: CASSTRTSGEVIF. The CDR3 DNA follows: TGTGCCAGCAGCACCCGGACTAGCGGGGAAGTGATCTTC.

A few counts support this clonotype. The gene calls are TRBV7-9 and TRBJ2-7; D might be TRBD1 (5 bases). This CDR3 has 15 residues. V was clipped by 0 bases and J by 6 bases, with 15 bases between them. CDR1 SEHNR and CDR2 FQNEAQ come from the germline V gene (reference sequence). The CDR3 sequence: CASSLATGALLEQYF. The CDR3 DNA sequence: TGTGCCAGCAGCTTAGCGACTGGGGCCCTCCTCGAGCAGTACTTC.

This clonotype was observed a few times. The V call is TRBV4-1, the J call TRBJ2-7; no firm D call. The CDR3 has 16 amino acids. Trimming left V 1 base short and J 0 bases short, with 13 bases between. Per the germline V gene, CDR1 is MGHRA and CDR2 is YSYEKL. The CDR3, as DNA: TGCGCCAGCAGCCAAGCCTTGGGCGTAAGCTCCTACGAGCAGTACTTC. Protein product: CASSQALGVSSYEQYF.

This clonotype was seen repeatedly, ten times or more. J is TRBJ2-7 and V is TRBV5-1; maybe TRBD1 (6 bases). The germline CDR1 and CDR2 sequences are SGHRS and YFSETQ. V was trimmed by 0 bases and J by 3 bases, leaving 13 bases between them. The CDR3 loop spans 15 amino acids. The CDR3 spells CASSLEGTSFYEQYF. CDR3 nucleotides: TGCGCCAGCAGCTTGGAGGGGACAAGCTTCTACGAGCAGTACTTC.

This clonotype was seen at least ten times. The rearrangement uses TRBV6-1 and TRBJ1-2; a weak D match, TRBD1 (6 bases). CDR3 size: 14 residues. CDR1 is MNHNS and CDR2 is SASEGT in the germline V gene. Trimming removed 6 bases from V and 2 bases from J, with 13 bases in between. CDR3 coding DNA: TGTGCCAGCAGCAGGGACAACGAGAACTATGGCTACACCTTC. Encoded protein: CASSRDNENYGYTF.

The chain has TRBV20-1 and TRBJ2-7; 7 bases align to TRBD2. Germline CDR1 reads DFQATT; CDR2 reads SNEGSKA (reference sequence). Trimming removed 4 bases from V and 3 bases from J; junction bases left unmatched: 12. CDR3 length equals 15 residues. CDR3 sequence: CSATPTPGLYYEQYF. In nucleotides, the CDR3 is TGCAGTGCTACCCCTACCCCGGGACTATACTACGAGCAGTACTTC.

This clonotype has a count of ten or more. The chain is built from TRBV24-1 and TRBJ2-2; TRBD2 agrees at 7 bases. The CDR3 sequence is 16 residues long. The ends lost 4 bases at V and 1 base at J; junction bases unmatched: 5. Germline lookup yields CDR1 KGHDR and CDR2 SFDVKD. The CDR3 region has the DNA TGTGCCACCAGTGACGAACCTAGCGGGAACACCGGGGAGCTGTTTTTT. Protein sequence: CATSDEPSGNTGELFF.

This clonotype has just a few counts. The chain combines TRBV28 with TRBJ2-3, with a possible D match to TRBD2 (6 bases). Germline V CDR1 and CDR2: MDHEN, SYDVKM. The germline V and J ends were trimmed by 5 bases and 1 base, with 10 bases remaining between them. CDR3 size: 14 residues. CDR3: CASSGGLRTDTQYF. The CDR3 region has the DNA TGTGCCAGCAGTGGGGGGTTACGCACAGATACGCAGTATTTT.

This clonotype was detected many times. V usage is TRBV5-1 and J usage is TRBJ2-4, with 9 bases identical to TRBD1. The CDR3 sequence is 14 residues long. CDR1 is SGHRS and CDR2 is YFSETQ in the germline V gene. V dropped 5 bases and J dropped 7; count of bases not matched to a gene: 7. CDR3 sequence reads: CASRSRDRANIQYF. CDR3 sequence (DNA): TGCGCCAGCAGATCAAGGGACAGGGCGAACATTCAGTACTTC.

This clonotype was found a few times. The chain links TRBV7-2 to TRBJ1-5, with D uncertain. V was trimmed by 5 bases and J by 6 bases, leaving 11 bases between them. Germline loops: CDR1 SGHTA, CDR2 FQGNSA. This CDR3 region has 13 residues. CDR3 loop: CASSPFALQPQHF. CDR3 sequence (DNA): TGTGCCAGCAGCCCCTTCGCTCTTCAGCCCCAGCATTTT.

This chain links TRBV5-1 with TRBJ2-7, with 14 bases lining up with TRBD2. Germline V lookup: CDR1 SGHRS, CDR2 YFSETQ. The CDR3 is 15 residues long. With 4 bases clipped from V and 6 bases from J, the junction kept 6 bases outside the gene matches. The CDR3 region is CASSATGLAGGEQYF. CDR3 DNA: TGCGCCAGCAGCGCCACCGGACTAGCGGGAGGCGAGCAGTACTTC. Full variable domain (outside the CDR3, taken from reference TRBV5-1 and TRBJ2-7): KAGVTQTPRYLIKTRGQQVTLSCSPISGHRSVSWYQQTPGQGLQFLFEYFSETQRNKGNFPGRFSGRQFSNSRSEMNVSTLELGDSALYLCASSATGLAGGEQYFGPGTRLTVT.

This clonotype has a count of ten or more. This chain uses TRBV18 with TRBJ2-1; D is possibly TRBD2 (5 bases). The V end was cut by 3 bases, the J end by 7 bases, with 7 bases between. Per the germline V gene, CDR1 is KGHSH and CDR2 is LQKENI. The CDR3 is 12 amino acids. CDR3: CASSPWENEQFF. CDR3 DNA sequence: TGTGCCAGCTCACCGTGGGAGAATGAGCAGTTCTTC.